Sequencing of this TCR beta chain was carried out in a study of T cell repertoires in cytomegalovirus infection. TCRdb used MiXCR to reprocess the reads, holding one entry per CDR3 protein. This table has some 800,000 distinct CDR3 sequences, 29% appearing once. General study results and limits: Public TCR beta family frequency separated CMV-and-HLA carriers, including in an independent cohort.

Of note for this clonotype: The antigen is unknown.

The TCR comes from a human donor in good health (CMV status not recorded). Some clones in this sample may be carry-over from other donors' samples. The material sequenced was cultured CD8+ T cells from PBMCs, taken from culture after CMV antigen stimulation.

For the CDR3, the DNA is TGTGCCAGCAGCACAGGGGGACCCCTCGCCGAGCAGTACGTC. It yields the protein CASSTGGPLAEQYV. V gene TRBV7-4 combines with J gene TRBJ2-7; 8 nucleotides match TRBD1. This CDR3 has 14 amino acids. Germline V gives CDR1 SGHVT, CDR2 SQSDAQ. V shed 5 bases, J shed 6 bases, and the junction held 9 bases outside the gene matches.